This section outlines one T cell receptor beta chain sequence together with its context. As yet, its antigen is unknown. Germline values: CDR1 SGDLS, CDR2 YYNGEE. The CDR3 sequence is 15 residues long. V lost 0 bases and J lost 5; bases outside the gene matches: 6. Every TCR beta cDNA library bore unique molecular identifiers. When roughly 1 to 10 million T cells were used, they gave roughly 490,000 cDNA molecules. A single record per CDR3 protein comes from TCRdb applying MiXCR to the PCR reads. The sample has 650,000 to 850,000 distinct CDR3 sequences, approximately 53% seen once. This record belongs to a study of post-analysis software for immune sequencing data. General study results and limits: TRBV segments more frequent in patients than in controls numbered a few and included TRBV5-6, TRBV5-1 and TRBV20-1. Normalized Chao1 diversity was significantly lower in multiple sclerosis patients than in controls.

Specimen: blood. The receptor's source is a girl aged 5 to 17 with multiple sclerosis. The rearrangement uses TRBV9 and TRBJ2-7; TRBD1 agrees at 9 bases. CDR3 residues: CASSVANRGLNEQYF. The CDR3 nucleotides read TGTGCCAGCAGCGTAGCTAACAGGGGGCTGAACGAGCAGTACTTC.